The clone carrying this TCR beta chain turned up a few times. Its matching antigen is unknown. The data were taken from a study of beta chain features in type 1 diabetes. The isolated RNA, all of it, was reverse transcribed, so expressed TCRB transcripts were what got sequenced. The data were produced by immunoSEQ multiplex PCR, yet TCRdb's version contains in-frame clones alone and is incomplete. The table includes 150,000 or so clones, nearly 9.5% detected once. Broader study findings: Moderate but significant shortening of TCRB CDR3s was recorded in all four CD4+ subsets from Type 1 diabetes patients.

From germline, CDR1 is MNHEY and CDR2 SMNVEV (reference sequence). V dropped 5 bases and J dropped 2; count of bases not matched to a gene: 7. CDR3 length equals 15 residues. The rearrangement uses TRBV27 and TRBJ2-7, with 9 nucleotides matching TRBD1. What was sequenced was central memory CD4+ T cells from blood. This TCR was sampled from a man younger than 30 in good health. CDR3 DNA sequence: TGTGCCAGCAGTCCATGGGACAGGGCAACCTACGAGCAGTACTTC. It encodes CASSPWDRATYEQYF.